This T cell receptor (beta chain) was sequenced in a study of blood T cells in healthy people across ages. Across the whole study: Template switching captured about one barcoded beta molecule per two T cells.

CDR1 and CDR2 from the germline V gene are SGHRS and YFSETQ. CDR3 length equals 15 residues. V was cut by 4 bases and J by 1 base, with 14 bases left in between. The second PCR ran 7 to 11 cycles with a sample-barcoded 5' primer and J-beta primers. TCRdb reprocessed the 5' RACE reads via MiXCR and lists one record per CDR3 protein. The sample contains fewer than 1 million distinct CDR3 sequences, 44% of which appear only once. In the case of this clonotype: Its antigen is unknown.

Overall study findings and caveats: The study regarded diversity estimates from one million T cells as underestimates. Naive and antigen-experienced cells could not be conclusively compared, given unsorted PBMCs. No one knew whether donors had CMV, which possibly confounded expanded clonotype changes.

The source of this sequence is a man aged 55 to 70 in good health. V gene TRBV5-1 combines with J gene TRBJ1-1, with a possible D match to TRBD1 (5 bases). Material: blood. The CDR3: CASSDYGTRNTEAFF. CDR3 DNA: TGCGCCAGCAGCGATTATGGGACGAGGAACACTGAAGCTTTCTTT.